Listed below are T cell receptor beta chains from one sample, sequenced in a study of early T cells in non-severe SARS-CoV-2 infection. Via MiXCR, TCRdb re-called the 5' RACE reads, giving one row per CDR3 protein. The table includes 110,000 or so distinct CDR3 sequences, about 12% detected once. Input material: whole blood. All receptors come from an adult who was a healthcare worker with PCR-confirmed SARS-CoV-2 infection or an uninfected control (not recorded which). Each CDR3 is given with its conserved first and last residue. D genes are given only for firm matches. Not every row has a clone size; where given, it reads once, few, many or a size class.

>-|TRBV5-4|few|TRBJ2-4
CASSLGGTLAKNIQYF
TGTGCCAGCAGCTTGGGGGGGACATTAGCCAAAAACATTCAGTACTTC
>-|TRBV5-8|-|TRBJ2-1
CASSLTGAYNEQFF
TGTGCCAGCAGCTTGACGGGAGCTTACAATGAGCAGTTCTTC
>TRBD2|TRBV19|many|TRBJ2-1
CASRPGLAGEFYNEQFF
TGTGCCAGTCGACCCGGACTAGCGGGAGAGTTCTACAATGAGCAGTTCTTC
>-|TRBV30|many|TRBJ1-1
CAWKRGGNSMNTEAFF
TGTGCCTGGAAAAGAGGCGGGAACAGCATGAACACTGAAGCTTTCTTT
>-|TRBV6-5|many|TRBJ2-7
CASSVTVSYEQYF
TGTGCCAGCAGTGTAACGGTATCCTACGAGCAGTACTTC
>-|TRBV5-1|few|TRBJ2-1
CASSFGGGRSSYNEQFF
TGCGCCAGCAGCTTTGGAGGTGGGAGGAGCTCCTACAATGAGCAGTTCTTC
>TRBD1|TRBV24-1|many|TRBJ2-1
CATRGGDRGTNEQFF
TGTGCCACCAGGGGGGGGGACAGGGGAACCAATGAGCAGTTCTTC
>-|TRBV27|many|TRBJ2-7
CASSLFNAGLYYEQYF
TGTGCCAGCAGTTTATTCAACGCAGGCCTCTACTACGAGCAGTACTTC
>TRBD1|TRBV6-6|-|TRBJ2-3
CASSFRDRSTDTQYF
TGTGCCAGCAGTTTCCGGGACAGAAGCACAGATACGCAGTATTTT
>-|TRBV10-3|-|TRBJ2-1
CAISEGEVSRAYNEQFF
TGTGCCATCAGTGAGGGTGAGGTGTCCAGAGCCTACAATGAGCAGTTCTTC
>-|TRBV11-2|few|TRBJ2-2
CASSLRQVVGNTGELFF
TGTGCCAGCAGCTTACGACAGGTCGTCGGGAACACCGGGGAGCTGTTTTTT
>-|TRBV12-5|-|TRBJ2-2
CASGLESGSNTGELFF
TGTGCTAGTGGTTTGGAAAGCGGTTCGAACACCGGGGAGCTGTTTTTT
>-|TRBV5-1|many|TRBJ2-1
CASSLKTSINEQFF
TGCGCCAGCAGCTTGAAGACTAGTATCAATGAGCAGTTCTTC
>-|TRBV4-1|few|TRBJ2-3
CASSQDPNADTQYF
TGCGCCAGCAGCCAAGACCCTAACGCAGATACGCAGTATTTT
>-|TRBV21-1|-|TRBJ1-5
CASSPRTGGPKSNQPQHF
TGTGCCAGCAGCCCCCGGACAGGGGGCCCGAAAAGCAATCAGCCCCAGCATTTT
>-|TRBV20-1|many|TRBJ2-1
CSASQQYNEQFF
TGCAGTGCTAGTCAGCAGTACAATGAGCAGTTCTTC
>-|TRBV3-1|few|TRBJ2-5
CASSFRQETQYF
TGTGCCAGCAGCTTCCGGCAAGAGACCCAGTACTTC
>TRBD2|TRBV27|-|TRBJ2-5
CASSLRGVETQYF
TGTGCCAGCAGTTTACGGGGGGTGGAGACCCAGTACTTC
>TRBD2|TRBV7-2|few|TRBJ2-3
CASSGLAADTQYF
TGTGCCAGCAGTGGGCTAGCGGCAGATACGCAGTATTTT
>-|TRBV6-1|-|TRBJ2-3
CASSEAPGPTDTQYF
TGTGCCAGCAGTGAAGCTCCGGGACCCACAGATACGCAGTATTTT
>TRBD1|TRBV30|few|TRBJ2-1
CAWRYPAPGQGPNEQFF
TGTGCCTGGAGATACCCAGCCCCGGGACAGGGGCCCAATGAGCAGTTCTTC
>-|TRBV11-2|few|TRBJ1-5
CASSFSPNDQPQHF
TGTGCCAGCAGCTTCTCGCCTAATGATCAGCCCCAGCATTTT
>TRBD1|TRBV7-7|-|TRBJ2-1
CASSPVTGRIPQFF
TGTGCTAGCAGCCCAGTGACAGGGCGAATACCGCAGTTCTTC
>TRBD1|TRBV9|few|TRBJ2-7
CASSVGQGIYEQYF
TGTGCCAGCAGCGTGGGACAGGGCATCTACGAGCAGTACTTC
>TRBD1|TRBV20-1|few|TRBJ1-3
CSAAQGDLGNTIYF
TGCAGTGCAGCTCAGGGGGACCTAGGAAACACCATATATTTT
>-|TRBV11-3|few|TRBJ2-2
CASSLRTANTGELFF
TGTGCCAGCAGCTTAAGGACAGCGAACACCGGGGAGCTGTTTTTT
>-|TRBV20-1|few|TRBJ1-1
CSAKTPARGGGEAFF
TGCAGTGCCAAGACCCCGGCCCGGGGAGGGGGTGAAGCTTTCTTT
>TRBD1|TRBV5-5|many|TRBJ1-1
CASSWTGGTEAFF
TGTGCCAGCAGCTGGACAGGGGGCACTGAAGCTTTCTTT
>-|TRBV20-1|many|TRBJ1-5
CSARPGGPPHQPQHF
TGCAGTGCTAGACCTGGGGGCCCCCCACATCAGCCCCAGCATTTT
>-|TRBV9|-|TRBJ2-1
CASSREASSIYNEQFF
TGTGCCAGCAGCCGTGAGGCATCTTCAATCTACAATGAGCAGTTCTTC
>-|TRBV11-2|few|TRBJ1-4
CASSEPGRGNEKLFF
TGTGCCAGCAGCGAACCGGGACGGGGAAATGAAAAACTGTTTTTT
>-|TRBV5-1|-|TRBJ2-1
CASSFTGDREQFF
TGCGCCAGCAGCTTCACGGGAGATAGGGAGCAGTTCTTC
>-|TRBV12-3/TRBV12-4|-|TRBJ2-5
CASSLSAPTQYF
TGTGCCAGCAGTTTATCAGCGCCGACCCAGTACTTC
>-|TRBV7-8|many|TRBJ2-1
CASSLWASDEQFF
TGTGCCAGCAGCTTGTGGGCTAGCGATGAGCAGTTCTTC
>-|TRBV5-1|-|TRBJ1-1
CASSLQTGDTEAFF
TGCGCCAGCAGCTTGCAGACGGGGGACACTGAAGCTTTCTTT
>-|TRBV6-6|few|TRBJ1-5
CASSQQGGGNQPQHF
TGTGCCAGCAGCCAACAGGGAGGGGGCAATCAGCCCCAGCATTTT
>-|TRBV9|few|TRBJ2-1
CASSVEMNWGGEQFF
TGTGCCAGCAGCGTAGAAATGAATTGGGGAGGTGAGCAGTTCTTC
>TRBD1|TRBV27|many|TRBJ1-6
CASSLDRDNSPLHF
TGTGCCAGCAGTTTGGACAGGGATAATTCACCCCTCCACTTT
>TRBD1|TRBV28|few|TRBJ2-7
CASCLPRTGNFYEQYF
TGTGCCAGCTGCCTCCCCAGGACAGGGAACTTCTACGAGCAGTACTTC
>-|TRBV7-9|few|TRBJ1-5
CASSKQGFQPQHF
TGTGCCAGCTCAAAGCAGGGGTTTCAGCCCCAGCATTTT
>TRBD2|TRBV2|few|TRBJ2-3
CASNKKAGGLTDTQYF
TGTGCCAGCAACAAAAAAGCGGGGGGGCTTACAGATACGCAGTATTTT
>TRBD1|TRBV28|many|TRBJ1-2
CASLRDSYGYTF
TGTGCCAGTCTCCGGGACAGCTATGGCTACACCTTC
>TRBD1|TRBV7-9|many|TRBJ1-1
CASSRDFRDSKYLYTEAFF
TGTGCCAGCAGCCGGGACTTCCGGGACAGCAAGTATTTGTACACTGAAGCTTTCTTT
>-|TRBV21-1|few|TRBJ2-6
CASSKRPLSGANVLTF
TGTGCCAGCAGCAAAAGGCCTCTCTCTGGGGCCAACGTCCTGACTTTC
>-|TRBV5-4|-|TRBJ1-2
CASSLEGRLYTF
TGTGCCAGCAGCTTGGAGGGCAGGCTGTACACCTTC
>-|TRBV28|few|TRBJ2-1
CASSSRVEQFF
TGTGCCAGCAGTTCCCGCGTTGAGCAGTTCTTC
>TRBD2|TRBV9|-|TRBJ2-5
CASSVSITSGVQETQYF
TGTGCCAGCAGCGTCTCAATAACTAGCGGGGTCCAAGAGACCCAGTACTTC
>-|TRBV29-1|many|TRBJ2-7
CSVGLDEQYF
TGCAGCGTTGGGTTGGACGAGCAGTACTTC
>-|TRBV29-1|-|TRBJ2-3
CSVEVGTDTQYF
TGCAGCGTTGAAGTTGGAACAGATACGCAGTATTTT